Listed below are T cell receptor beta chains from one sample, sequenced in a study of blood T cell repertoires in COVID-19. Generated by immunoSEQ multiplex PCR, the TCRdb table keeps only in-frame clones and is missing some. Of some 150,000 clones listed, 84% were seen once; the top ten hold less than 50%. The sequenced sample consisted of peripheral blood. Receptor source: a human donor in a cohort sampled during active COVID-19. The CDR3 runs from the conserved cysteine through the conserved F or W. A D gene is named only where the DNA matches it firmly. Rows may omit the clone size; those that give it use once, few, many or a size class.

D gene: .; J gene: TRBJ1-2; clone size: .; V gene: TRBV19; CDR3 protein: CASSAQGKEGYTF; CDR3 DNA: TGTGCCAGTAGTGCCCAGGGGAAGGAAGGCTACACCTTC
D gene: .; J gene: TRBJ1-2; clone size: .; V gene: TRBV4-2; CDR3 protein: CASSQGRSYTF; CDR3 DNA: TGTGCCAGCAGCCAAGGCAGGAGCTACACCTTC
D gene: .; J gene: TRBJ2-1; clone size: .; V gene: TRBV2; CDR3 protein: CASSLQELYNEQFF; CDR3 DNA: TGTGCCAGCAGTTTACAGGAGCTCTACAATGAGCAGTTCTTC
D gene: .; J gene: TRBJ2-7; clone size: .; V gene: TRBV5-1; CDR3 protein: CASSLRGVFYEQYF; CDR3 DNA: TGCGCCAGCAGCTTGAGAGGCGTTTTCTACGAGCAGTACTTC
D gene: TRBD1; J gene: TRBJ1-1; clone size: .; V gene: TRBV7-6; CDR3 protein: CASSLAGTANTEAFF; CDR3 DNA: TGTGCCAGCAGCCTAGCCGGGACAGCGAACACTGAAGCTTTCTTT
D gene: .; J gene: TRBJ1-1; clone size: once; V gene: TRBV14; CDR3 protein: CASSQMRGRAEAFF; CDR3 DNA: TGTGCCAGCAGCCAAATGCGGGGGCGGGCTGAAGCTTTCTTT
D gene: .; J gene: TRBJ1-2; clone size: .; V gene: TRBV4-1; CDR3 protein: CASSQDAGTNYGYTF; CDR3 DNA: TGCGCCAGCAGCCAAGATGCAGGGACTAACTATGGCTACACCTTC
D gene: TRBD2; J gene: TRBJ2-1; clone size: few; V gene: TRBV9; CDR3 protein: CASSDQYYIAGPSDEQFF; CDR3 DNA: TGTGCCAGCAGCGACCAGTACTACATAGCGGGGCCTAGTGATGAGCAGTTCTTC
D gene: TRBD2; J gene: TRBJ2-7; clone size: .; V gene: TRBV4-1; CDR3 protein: CASSHGLAGYEQYF; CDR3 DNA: TGCGCCAGCAGCCACGGTCTAGCGGGCTACGAGCAGTACTTC
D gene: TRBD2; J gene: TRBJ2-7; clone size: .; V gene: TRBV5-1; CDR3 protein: CASRWTSGGDEQYF; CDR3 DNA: TGCGCCAGCCGCTGGACAAGCGGGGGGGACGAGCAGTACTTC
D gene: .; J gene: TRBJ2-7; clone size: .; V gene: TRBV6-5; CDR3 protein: CASRLVTGASEQYF; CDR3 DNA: TGTGCCAGCAGACTAGTGACAGGCGCGTCCGAGCAGTACTTC
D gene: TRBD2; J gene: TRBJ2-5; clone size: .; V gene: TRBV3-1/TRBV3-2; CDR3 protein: CASSPTSGKETQYF; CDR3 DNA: TGTGCCAGCAGCCCGACTAGCGGAAAAGAGACCCAGTACTTC
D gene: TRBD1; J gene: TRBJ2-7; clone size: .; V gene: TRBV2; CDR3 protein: CASTDRVYEQYF; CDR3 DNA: TGTGCCAGCACGGACAGGGTTTACGAGCAGTACTTC
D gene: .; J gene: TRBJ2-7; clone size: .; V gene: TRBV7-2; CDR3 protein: CASSLRGRVHHEQYF; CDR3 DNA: TGTGCCAGCAGCTTAAGGGGCAGGGTGCACCACGAGCAGTACTTC
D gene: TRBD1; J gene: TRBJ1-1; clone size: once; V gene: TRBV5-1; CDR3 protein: CASSLGDRVVTEAFF; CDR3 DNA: TGCGCCAGCAGCTTGGGGGACAGGGTAGTCACTGAAGCTTTCTTT
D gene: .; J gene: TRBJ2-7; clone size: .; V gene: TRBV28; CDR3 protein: CASSGAPSVHEQYF; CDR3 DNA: TGTGCCAGCAGTGGGGCCCCTTCCGTCCACGAGCAGTACTTC
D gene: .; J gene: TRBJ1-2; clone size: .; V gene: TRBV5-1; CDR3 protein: CASRQGYQGSLTGYTF; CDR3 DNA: TGCGCCAGCAGGCAGGGATATCAGGGCAGTTTAACTGGCTACACCTTC
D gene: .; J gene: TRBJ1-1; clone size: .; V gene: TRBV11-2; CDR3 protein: CASSSGLEAFF; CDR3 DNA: TGTGCCAGCAGCTCCGGACTAGAAGCTTTCTTT
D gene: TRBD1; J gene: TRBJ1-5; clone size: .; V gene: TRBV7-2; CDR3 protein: CASSFGQGVFQPQHF; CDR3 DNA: TGTGCCAGCAGCTTCGGACAGGGAGTTTTTCAGCCCCAGCATTTT
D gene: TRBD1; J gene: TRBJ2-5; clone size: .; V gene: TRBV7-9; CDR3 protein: CASSLGTAKETQYF; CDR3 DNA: TGTGCCAGCAGCCTGGGGACAGCAAAAGAGACCCAGTACTTC
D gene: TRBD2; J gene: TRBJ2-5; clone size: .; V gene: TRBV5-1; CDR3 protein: CASSSAGPETQYF; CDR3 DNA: TGCGCCAGCAGCTCAGCGGGGCCAGAGACCCAGTACTTC
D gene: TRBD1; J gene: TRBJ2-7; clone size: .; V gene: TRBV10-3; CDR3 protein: CAIREGQGYEQYF; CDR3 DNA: TGTGCCATCAGGGAAGGACAGGGCTACGAGCAGTACTTC
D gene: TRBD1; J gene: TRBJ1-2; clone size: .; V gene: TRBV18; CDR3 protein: CASSPPTGSGGYTF; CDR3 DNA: TGTGCCAGCTCACCACCGACAGGGTCTGGGGGCTACACCTTC
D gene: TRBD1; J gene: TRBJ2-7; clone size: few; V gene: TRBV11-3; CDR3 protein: CASSLDPTGTYEQYF; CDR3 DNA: TGTGCCAGCAGCTTAGACCCGACAGGGACCTACGAGCAGTACTTC
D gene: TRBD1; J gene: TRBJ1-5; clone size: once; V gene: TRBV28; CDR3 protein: CATTDGQGQPQHF; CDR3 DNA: TGTGCCACCACGGACGGACAGGGACAGCCCCAGCATTTT
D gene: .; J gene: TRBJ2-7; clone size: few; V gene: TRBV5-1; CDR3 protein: CASSWPRVISYEQYF; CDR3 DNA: TGCGCCAGCAGCTGGCCCCGGGTGATATCCTACGAGCAGTACTTC
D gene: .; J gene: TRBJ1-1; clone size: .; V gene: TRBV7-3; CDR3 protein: CASSLNGQSSVTEAFF; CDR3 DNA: TGTGCCAGCAGCTTAAATGGACAGTCTTCAGTCACTGAAGCTTTCTTT
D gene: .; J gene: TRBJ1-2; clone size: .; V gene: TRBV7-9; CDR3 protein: CASSSETENYGYTF; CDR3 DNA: TGTGCCAGCAGCTCCGAGACGGAGAACTATGGCTACACCTTC
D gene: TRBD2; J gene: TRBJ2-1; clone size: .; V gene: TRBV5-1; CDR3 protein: CASSLDAGGNNEQFF; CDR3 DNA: TGCGCCAGCAGCTTGGATGCGGGGGGAAACAATGAGCAGTTCTTC
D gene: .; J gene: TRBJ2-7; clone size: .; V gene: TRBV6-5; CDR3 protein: CASSTGPGIEQYF; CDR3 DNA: TGTGCCAGCAGCACCGGGCCGGGGATCGAGCAGTACTTC
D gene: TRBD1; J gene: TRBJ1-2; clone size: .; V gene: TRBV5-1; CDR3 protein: CASSLGTGGYGYTF; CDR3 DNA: TGCGCCAGCAGCCTAGGGACAGGGGGCTATGGCTACACCTTC
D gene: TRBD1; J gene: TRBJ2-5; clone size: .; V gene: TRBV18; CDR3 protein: CASSLRTGSQETQYF; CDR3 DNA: TGTGCCAGCTCACTCCGGACAGGGTCCCAAGAGACCCAGTACTTC
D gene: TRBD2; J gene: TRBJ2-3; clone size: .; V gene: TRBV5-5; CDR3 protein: CASSFSGGALDTQYF; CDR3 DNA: TGTGCCAGCAGCTTTAGCGGGGGGGCCTTAGATACGCAGTATTTT